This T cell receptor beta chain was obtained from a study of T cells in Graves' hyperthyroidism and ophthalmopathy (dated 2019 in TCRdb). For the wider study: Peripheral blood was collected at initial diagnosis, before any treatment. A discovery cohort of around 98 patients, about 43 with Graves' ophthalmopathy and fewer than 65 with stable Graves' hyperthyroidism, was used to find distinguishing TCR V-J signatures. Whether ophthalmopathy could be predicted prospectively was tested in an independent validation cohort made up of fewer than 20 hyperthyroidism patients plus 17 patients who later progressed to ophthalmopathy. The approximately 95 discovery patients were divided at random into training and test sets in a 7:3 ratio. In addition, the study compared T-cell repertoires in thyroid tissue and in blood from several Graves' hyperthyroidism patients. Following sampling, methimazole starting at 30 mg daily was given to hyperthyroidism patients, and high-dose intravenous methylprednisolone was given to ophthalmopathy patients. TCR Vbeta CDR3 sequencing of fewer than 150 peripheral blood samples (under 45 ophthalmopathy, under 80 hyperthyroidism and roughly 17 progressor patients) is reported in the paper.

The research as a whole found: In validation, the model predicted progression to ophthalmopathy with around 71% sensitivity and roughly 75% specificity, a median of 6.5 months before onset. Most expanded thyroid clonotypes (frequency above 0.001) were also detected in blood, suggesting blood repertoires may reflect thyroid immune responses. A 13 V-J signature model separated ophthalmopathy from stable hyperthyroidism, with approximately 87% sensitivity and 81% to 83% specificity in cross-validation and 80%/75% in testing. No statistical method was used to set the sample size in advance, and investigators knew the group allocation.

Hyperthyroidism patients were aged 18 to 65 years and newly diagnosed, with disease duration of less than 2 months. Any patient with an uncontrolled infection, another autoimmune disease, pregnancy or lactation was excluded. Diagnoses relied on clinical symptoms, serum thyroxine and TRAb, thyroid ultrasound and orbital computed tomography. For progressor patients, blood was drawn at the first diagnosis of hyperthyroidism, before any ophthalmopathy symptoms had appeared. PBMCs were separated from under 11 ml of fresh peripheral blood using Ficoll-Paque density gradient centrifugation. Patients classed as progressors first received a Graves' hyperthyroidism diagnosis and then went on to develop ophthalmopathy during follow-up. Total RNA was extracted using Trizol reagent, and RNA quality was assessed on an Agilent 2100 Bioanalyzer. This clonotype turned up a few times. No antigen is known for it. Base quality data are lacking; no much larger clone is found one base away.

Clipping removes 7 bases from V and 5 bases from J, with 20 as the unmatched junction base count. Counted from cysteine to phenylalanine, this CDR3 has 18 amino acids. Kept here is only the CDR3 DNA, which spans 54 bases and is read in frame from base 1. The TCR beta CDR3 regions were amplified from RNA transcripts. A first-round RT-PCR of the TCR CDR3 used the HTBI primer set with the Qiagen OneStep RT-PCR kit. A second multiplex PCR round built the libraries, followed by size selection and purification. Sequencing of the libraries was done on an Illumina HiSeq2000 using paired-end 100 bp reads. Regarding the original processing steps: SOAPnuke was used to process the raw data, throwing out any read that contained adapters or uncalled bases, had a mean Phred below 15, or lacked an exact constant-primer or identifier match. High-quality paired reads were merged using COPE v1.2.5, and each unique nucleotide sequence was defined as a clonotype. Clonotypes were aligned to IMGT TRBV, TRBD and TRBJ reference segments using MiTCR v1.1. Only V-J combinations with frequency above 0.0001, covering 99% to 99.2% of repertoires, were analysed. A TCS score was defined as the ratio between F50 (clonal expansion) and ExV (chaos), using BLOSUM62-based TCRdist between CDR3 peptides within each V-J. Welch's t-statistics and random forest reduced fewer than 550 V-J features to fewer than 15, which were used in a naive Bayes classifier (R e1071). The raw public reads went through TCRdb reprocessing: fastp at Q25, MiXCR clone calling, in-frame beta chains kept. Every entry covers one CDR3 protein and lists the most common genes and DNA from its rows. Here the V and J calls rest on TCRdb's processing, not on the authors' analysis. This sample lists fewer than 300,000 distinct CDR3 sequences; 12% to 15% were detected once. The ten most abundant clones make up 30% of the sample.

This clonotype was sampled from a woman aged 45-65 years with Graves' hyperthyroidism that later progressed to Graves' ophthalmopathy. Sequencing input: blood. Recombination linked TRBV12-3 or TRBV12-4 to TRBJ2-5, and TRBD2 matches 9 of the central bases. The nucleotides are TGTGCCAGCAATCTTTGGGGGACTGGCGGGAGGGCCCGGGAGACCCAGTACTTC. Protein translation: CASNLWGTGGRARETQYF.